Shown below are 2 T cell receptor beta chains from a single sample sequenced in a study of neurological immune-mediated disorders. TCRdb re-called the 5' RACE reads through MiXCR, storing one row per CDR3 protein. This repertoire shows about 31,000 distinct CDR3 sequences, more than 4% found once; its top ten account for 20% to 30%. Specimen: CD4+ T cells from blood. The source is a woman between 40 and 55 years old in good health.

This clonotype was counted at least ten times. The rearrangement joins TRBV19 to TRBJ2-6; D is uncertain. The CDR3 runs 16 residues. V dropped 4 bases and J dropped 2 bases, with 12 bases sitting between them. Germline CDR1 LNHDA, CDR2 SQIVND (reference sequence). The CDR3 nucleotides read TGTGCCAGTAGTACTCCAGGAGTCCCTGGGGCCAACGTCCTGACTTTC. Translating it yields CASSTPGVPGANVLTF.

This clonotype was counted many times. The chain couples TRBV7-2 to TRBJ2-6; D gene uncertain. Germline-derived CDR1 and CDR2 are SGHTA and FQGNSA. Deletions cut 6 bases from V and 0 bases from J, with 3 bases between. The length of the CDR3 is 13 residues. This CDR3 is CASRVSGANVLTF. CDR3 coding DNA: TGTGCCAGCAGGGTCTCTGGGGCCAACGTCCTGACTTTC.